This is a list of T cell receptor beta chains from one sample in a study of T cells in Graves' hyperthyroidism and ophthalmopathy. Each CDR3 protein gets one entry after TCRdb re-called the multiplex PCR reads with MiXCR. Of around 400,000 distinct CDR3 sequences in the sample, 25% are singletons; the top ten hold roughly 80%. Sequencing used blood. The receptors originated from a man aged 50 or older with Graves' hyperthyroidism. Each CDR3 is given with its conserved first and last residue. D genes are given only for firm matches. Only some rows state a clone size, as once, few, many or a class for expanded clones.

CASSPRAGWETQYF,TGTGCCAGCAGCCCCCGGGCAGGGTGGGAGACCCAGTACTTC,TRBV11-3,TRBJ2-5,NA,many
CASSPVGAHEQYF,TGTGCCAGCTCACCAGTGGGGGCCCACGAGCAGTACTTC,TRBV18,TRBJ2-7,NA,NA
CASNRGGTGELFF,TGTGCCAGCAACAGGGGCGGCACCGGGGAGCTGTTTTTT,TRBV12-3/TRBV12-4,TRBJ2-2,TRBD1,NA
CASRPQGASYGYTF,TGTGCCAGCAGGCCTCAGGGGGCCAGCTATGGCTACACCTTC,TRBV6-1,TRBJ1-2,TRBD1,few
CASSLTPSSGANVLTF,TGCGCCAGCAGCTTGACACCGTCATCTGGGGCCAACGTCCTGACTTTC,TRBV5-1,TRBJ2-6,NA,few
CASSQSGQGAVQQYF,TGCGCCAGCAGCCAATCCGGACAGGGGGCCGTCCAGCAGTACTTC,TRBV7-2,TRBJ2-7,TRBD1,NA
CASSQRQGSVYEQYF,TGCGCCAGCAGCCAACGACAGGGAAGTGTCTACGAGCAGTACTTC,TRBV4-1,TRBJ2-7,TRBD1,few
CASSLSSANQPQHF,TGTGCCAGCAGTTTAAGCTCAGCGAATCAGCCCCAGCATTTT,TRBV12-3/TRBV12-4,TRBJ1-5,NA,NA
CSAIDGTSGADTQYF,TGCAGTGCTATCGATGGGACTAGCGGCGCTGATACGCAGTATTTT,TRBV20-1,TRBJ2-3,TRBD2,few
CASSGASGSNTGELFF,TGTGCCAGCAGTGGCGCTAGCGGGTCGAACACCGGGGAGCTGTTTTTT,TRBV2,TRBJ2-2,TRBD2,once
CASSLTGLAVTYEQYF,TGTGCCAGCAGCTTAACCGGGCTAGCGGTTACCTACGAGCAGTACTTC,TRBV7-2,TRBJ2-7,TRBD2,many
CASTTSGRSLETQYF,TGTGCCAGCACAACTAGCGGGAGAAGTTTAGAGACCCAGTACTTC,TRBV7-2,TRBJ2-5,TRBD2,few
CATSDPAGGRINTDTQYF,TGTGCCACCAGTGATCCCGCGGGGGGCCGGATAAACACAGATACGCAGTATTTT,TRBV24-1,TRBJ2-3,TRBD2,many
CASSYSAGTGSYEQYF,TGTGCCAGCAGTTACTCAGCCGGGACAGGGAGCTACGAGCAGTACTTC,TRBV6-2/TRBV6-3,TRBJ2-7,TRBD1,NA
CASSFGGVNNEQFF,TGCGCCAGCAGCTTCGGCGGGGTAAACAATGAGCAGTTCTTC,TRBV5-1,TRBJ2-1,NA,NA
CASRSTRTNEKLFF,TGTGCCAGCAGGTCGACAAGGACTAATGAAAAACTGTTTTTT,TRBV28,TRBJ1-4,NA,many
CASETEEPSTDTQYF,TGTGCCAGTGAGACTGAGGAGCCTAGCACAGATACGCAGTATTTT,TRBV7-9,TRBJ2-3,NA,NA
CASSRGLKETQYF,TGTGCCAGCAGTAGGGGCTTAAAAGAGACCCAGTACTTC,TRBV7-2,TRBJ2-5,NA,NA
CASSQWGVNTGELFF,TGTGCCAGCAGCCAATGGGGGGTGAACACCGGGGAGCTGTTTTTT,TRBV3-1,TRBJ2-2,NA,NA
CASSYQKTGHEQFF,TGTGCCAGCAGTTACCAGAAGACGGGTCATGAGCAGTTCTTC,TRBV6-5,TRBJ2-1,NA,many
CASSLAQSFGPYNEQFF,TGTGCCAGCAGCTTAGCGCAGAGCTTCGGTCCATACAATGAGCAGTTCTTC,TRBV7-9,TRBJ2-1,NA,NA
CASSQLSMAPGELFF,TGTGCCAGCAGCCAGCTCAGCATGGCGCCCGGGGAGCTGTTTTTT,TRBV11-2,TRBJ2-2,NA,many
CASSLQGLYQETQYF,TGCGCCAGCAGCTTACAGGGACTCTACCAAGAGACCCAGTACTTC,TRBV7-2,TRBJ2-5,NA,NA
CASSLSGFYEQYF,TGTGCCAGCAGTTTATCAGGTTTCTACGAGCAGTACTTC,TRBV27,TRBJ2-7,NA,few
CASSSLDRGRDSPLHF,TGTGCCAGCAGCTCCCTCGACAGGGGAAGGGATTCACCCCTCCACTTT,TRBV7-3,TRBJ1-6,TRBD1,few
CASSQDPLQVQAFF,TGCGCCAGCAGCCAAGACCCGTTACAGGTACAGGCTTTCTTT,TRBV4-1,TRBJ1-1,NA,NA
CSASHSGRREQYF,TGCAGTGCTAGTCATAGCGGGAGACGCGAGCAGTACTTC,TRBV20-1,TRBJ2-7,TRBD2,few
CASSLEHSGNTIYF,TGCGCCAGCAGCTTGGAACACTCTGGAAACACCATATATTTT,TRBV5-1,TRBJ1-3,NA,NA
CASSQEGDTIYF,TGTGCCAGCAGCCAAGAGGGCGACACCATATATTTT,TRBV4-2,TRBJ1-3,NA,NA
CASSSTSGAVGTQYF,TGTGCCAGCAGCTCGACTAGCGGGGCGGTCGGGACCCAGTACTTC,TRBV7-2,TRBJ2-5,TRBD2,many
CASSTEMTYEQYF,TGTGCCAGCAGTACGGAGATGACCTACGAGCAGTACTTC,TRBV27,TRBJ2-7,NA,NA
CASSLDSDQPQHF,TGCGCCAGCAGCCTGGACAGTGATCAGCCCCAGCATTTT,TRBV5-1,TRBJ1-5,NA,few